The 28 T cell receptor beta chains given below trace back to one sample, sequenced in a study of blood T cell repertoires in COVID-19. Sequenced by immunoSEQ multiplex PCR; TCRdb stores in-frame clones only, minus some. Of some 330,000 clones listed, 85% to 90% are singletons. The sequenced material came from PBMCs or T cells enriched from blood (not recorded which). The origin of the receptors is a man aged 25 to 40 who had recovered from COVID-19.

The chain recombines TRBV11-2 with TRBJ2-1; TRBD2 aligns across 10 bases. Per the germline V gene, CDR1 is SGHAT and CDR2 is FQNNGV. This CDR3 is 15 amino acids long. With 5 bases clipped from V and 7 bases from J, the junction kept 8 bases outside the gene matches. CDR3 in DNA: TGTGCCAGCAGCGGAAGCGGGGGGGGGTGGAATGAGCAGTTCTTC. This encodes CASSGSGGGWNEQFF.

The chain joins TRBV7-2 to TRBJ2-7; D is undetermined. CDR1 is SGHTA, CDR2 FQGNSA, per germline. The CDR3 sequence is 12 residues long. V shed 4 bases and J shed 4 bases, with 8 bases lying between them. The CDR3 coding sequence is TGTGCCAGCAGCTCCGTAAATTACGAGCAGTACTTC. This gives the protein CASSSVNYEQYF.

This clone appeared a single time. The chain carries TRBV27 and TRBJ2-1; 14 nucleotides match TRBD2. The CDR3 totals 15 residues. V shed 6 bases and J 12 bases; nucleotides not matched to a gene: 10. CDR1 and CDR2 from the germline V gene are MNHEY and SMNVEV (reference sequence). The CDR3 sequence: CASSMQTSGGAGQFF. Written as DNA, the CDR3 is TGTGCCAGCAGCATGCAGACTAGCGGGGGGGCCGGGCAGTTCTTC.

This chain links TRBV19 with TRBJ2-5, with TRBD2 identical over 10 bases. Per the germline V gene, CDR1 is LNHDA and CDR2 is SQIVND (reference sequence). The CDR3 runs 18 residues. The V segment lost 6 bases and the J segment 1 base; nucleotides outside the gene matches: 14. The DNA for the CDR3 is TGTGCCAGTAGCGGGACTTGGAGCGGGGGGGCGGGCCAAGAGACCCAGTACTTC. It codes for CASSGTWSGGAGQETQYF. The entire variable domain, with the rest obtained from reference TRBV19 and TRBJ2-5, is as follows: DGGITQSPKYLFRKEGQNVTLSCEQNLNHDAMYWYRQDPGQGLRLIYYSQIVNDFQKGDIAEGYSVSREKKESFPLTVTSAQKNPTAFYLCASSGTWSGGAGQETQYFGPGTRLLVL.

The rearrangement joins TRBV19 to TRBJ2-1; TRBD2 agrees at 7 bases. V lost 5 bases and J lost 6; bases outside the gene matches: 4. The CDR3 spans 13 residues. Germline-derived CDR1 and CDR2 are LNHDA and SQIVND (reference sequence). The CDR3 region has the DNA TGTGCCAGTAGTTGGGGCGGGGGCAATGAGCAGTTCTTC. Its translation is CASSWGGGNEQFF. The full variable domain, completed using reference TRBV19 and TRBJ2-1, is DGGITQSPKYLFRKEGQNVTLSCEQNLNHDAMYWYRQDPGQGLRLIYYSQIVNDFQKGDIAEGYSVSREKKESFPLTVTSAQKNPTAFYLCASSWGGGNEQFFGPGTRLTVL.

CDR3 region: CASSRSSGGYEQYF. The DNA of the CDR3 is TGTGCCAGCAGTCGATCTAGCGGGGGGTACGAGCAGTACTTC. The chain combines TRBV2 with TRBJ2-7, with 11 bases fitting TRBD2. The ends lost 5 bases at V and 4 bases at J; junction bases unmatched: 4. Germline values: CDR1 SNHLY, CDR2 FYNNEI. The CDR3 totals 14 residues.

This chain uses TRBV28 with TRBJ1-2; a weak D match, TRBD1 (5 bases). Trimming took off 4 bases at V and 2 bases at J, with 11 bases between the two ends. Germline CDR1 MDHEN, CDR2 SYDVKM. The CDR3 is 14 amino acids. The CDR3 region has the DNA TGTGCCAGCAGTTCCTTTGGGGGGAACTATGGCTACACCTTC. It encodes CASSSFGGNYGYTF.

CDR3 nucleotides: TGTGCCAGCAGCCACCGGGGTGGGCGAGATAGGGAGACCCAGTACTTC. Its protein is CASSHRGGRDRETQYF. The genes are TRBV14 and TRBJ2-5, with a weak D call TRBD2 (5 bases). There are 16 residues in the CDR3. Germline CDR1 and CDR2: SGHDN and FVKESK. The ends were cut back, 3 bases at V and 5 bases at J, with 19 bases in the middle.

V gene TRBV9 combines with J gene TRBJ2-7; 10 bases are shared with TRBD2. The V and J ends lost 3 bases and 5 bases, in that order; junction bases with no gene match: 8. Per the germline V gene, CDR1 is SGDLS and CDR2 is YYNGEE. The length of the CDR3 is 15 residues. The CDR3 sequence: CASSALAGVSHEQYF. The CDR3 DNA follows: TGTGCCAGCAGCGCCCTAGCGGGAGTTAGCCACGAGCAGTACTTC.

The chain is built from TRBV2 and TRBJ2-2; TRBD1 is a possible D gene (5 bases). CDR1 and CDR2 from the germline V gene are SNHLY and FYNNEI. The CDR3 is 14 residues long. The V and J ends lost 6 bases and 7 bases respectively, with 15 bases between them. The CDR3 DNA sequence: TGTGCCAGCAGCTATAAGGGGCCGGGCGGGGAGCTGTTTTTT. Its protein product is CASSYKGPGGELFF.

Here the CDR3 DNA reads TGTGCCAGCAGGGGACAGGGGGACACCGGGGAGCTGTTTTTT. It specifies CASRGQGDTGELFF. The chain recombines TRBV7-2 with TRBJ2-2; 11 bases agree with TRBD1. J gave up 3 bases and V 6 bases, and 0 bases lay outside the gene matches. This CDR3 has 14 amino acids. Germline CDR1 and CDR2: SGHTA and FQGNSA. Looking up the rest from reference TRBV7-2 and TRBJ2-2 gives the full variable domain: GAGVSQSPSNKVTEKGKDVELRCDPISGHTALYWYRQSLGQGLEFLIYFQGNSAPDKSGLPSDRFSAERTGGSVSTLTIQRTQQEDSAVYLCASRGQGDTGELFFGEGSRLTVL.

The genes are TRBV2 and TRBJ1-2, with TRBD1 matching 7 bases. Germline V gives CDR1 SNHLY, CDR2 FYNNEI. The CDR3 contains 15 residues. The J segment lost 2 bases and the V segment lost 5 bases, leaving 8 bases of the junction unmatched. CDR3 in DNA: TGTGCCAGCAGTCAACCGGGACAGATAAACTATGGCTACACCTTC. The encoded protein is CASSQPGQINYGYTF.

This rearrangement joins TRBV4-1 to TRBJ2-7; 10 bases are a match to TRBD1. Germline trimming cut 0 bases from V and 4 bases from J; bases unmatched to any gene: 3. The CDR3 extends over 15 amino acids. Germline V gene lookup returns CDR1 MGHRA and CDR2 YSYEKL. This CDR3 reads CASSQERDRGYEQYF. DNA of the CDR3: TGCGCCAGCAGCCAAGAACGGGACAGGGGTTACGAGCAGTACTTC.

V gene TRBV6-5 combines with J gene TRBJ1-5; tentatively, D is TRBD1 (6 bases). The CDR3 runs 13 residues. Trimming pared 6 bases from V and 7 bases from J, leaving 13 bases between. Germline V gene lookup returns CDR1 MNHEY and CDR2 SVGAGI. CDR3 sequence (DNA): TGTGCCAGCAGCGGGGGGGCGATCCAGCCCCAGCATTTT. Translated, it gives CASSGGAIQPQHF.

The rearrangement uses TRBV28 and TRBJ1-6; D may be TRBD1 (5 bases). The CDR3 covers 16 residues. Trimming shortened V by 6 bases and J by 8 bases, and 20 bases separated the two germline ends. CDR1 MDHEN and CDR2 SYDVKM come from the germline V gene. The chain's CDR3 is CASRVPGGELYSPLHF. In DNA, the CDR3 is TGTGCCAGCAGGGTCCCGGGGGGGGAGTTATATTCACCCCTCCACTTT.

This clone was seen a handful of times. V and J are TRBV4-1 and TRBJ2-7, with 8 positions matching TRBD1. Germline V gene sequence: CDR1 MGHRA, CDR2 YSYEKL. The CDR3 contains 16 residues. Unmatched junction bases numbered 13, after V lost 2 bases and J lost 7 bases. The CDR3 sequence is CASSQFGWQGAREQYF. Here the CDR3 DNA reads TGCGCCAGCAGCCAATTTGGTTGGCAGGGGGCTAGGGAGCAGTACTTC.

This sequence joins TRBV5-6 and TRBJ1-6, with D unclear. Germline loops: CDR1 SGHDT, CDR2 YYEEEE. Trimming took off 2 bases at V and 0 bases at J, with 6 bases between the two ends. The CDR3 has 15 amino acids. The CDR3 nucleotides are TGTGCCAGCAGCTTCGACACCTCCTATAATTCACCCCTCCACTTT. It translates to CASSFDTSYNSPLHF.

This chain's CDR3 is CASSPYGASGGSYNEQFF. In nucleotides, the CDR3 is TGTGCCAGCAGCCCCTATGGGGCTAGCGGGGGGTCCTACAATGAGCAGTTCTTC. The V call is TRBV11-3, the J call TRBJ2-1; 11 bases are shared with TRBD2. The V segment lost 5 bases and the J segment 1 base; nucleotides outside the gene matches: 10. The CDR3 runs 18 residues. Germline CDR1 and CDR2: SGHNT and YENEEA.

A few counts support this clone. J is TRBJ2-2 and V is TRBV2; possible D gene TRBD1, 6 bases. Trimming left V 2 bases short and J 4 bases short, with 11 bases between. The CDR3 runs to 15 residues. CDR1 SNHLY and CDR2 FYNNEI come from the germline V gene. The CDR3 here is CASSESGAVTGELFF. The CDR3 nucleotides read TGTGCCAGCAGTGAATCAGGGGCAGTCACCGGGGAGCTGTTTTTT.

The J gene is TRBJ2-7, the V gene TRBV5-6, with 7 nucleotides matching TRBD2. From germline, CDR1 is SGHDT and CDR2 YYEEEE. The V and J ends lost 1 base and 0 bases, in that order; junction bases with no gene match: 7. This CDR3 comprises 16 residues. As DNA, the CDR3 is TGTGCCAGCAGCTTGAGGTTCGGGGGGAGCTCCTACGAGCAGTACTTC. This translates into CASSLRFGGSSYEQYF.

The chain carries TRBV14 and TRBJ1-2; TRBD1 agrees at 8 bases. Germline trimming cut 0 bases from V and 4 bases from J; bases unmatched to any gene: 7. Germline-derived CDR1 and CDR2 are SGHDN and FVKESK. The CDR3 is 16 amino acids. The CDR3 is CASSQDSRDRPYGYTF. CDR3 sequence (DNA): TGTGCCAGCAGCCAAGATTCCCGGGACAGGCCCTATGGCTACACCTTC.

The chain carries TRBV7-2 and TRBJ1-1; no reliable D call. V gave up 1 base and J gave up 6 bases, with 9 bases separating them. The V gene's germline CDR1 is SGHTA and CDR2 FQGNSA. The CDR3 consists of 13 residues. The CDR3 protein is CASSLVPGPEAFF. DNA of the CDR3: TGTGCCAGCAGCTTAGTGCCTGGGCCTGAAGCTTTCTTT. The full variable domain, with the rest looked up from reference TRBV7-2 and TRBJ1-1, is GAGVSQSPSNKVTEKGKDVELRCDPISGHTALYWYRQSLGQGLEFLIYFQGNSAPDKSGLPSDRFSAERTGGSVSTLTIQRTQQEDSAVYLCASSLVPGPEAFFGQGTRLTVV.

V is TRBV18 and J is TRBJ1-3; TRBD1 might be the D (5 bases). The germline V gene encodes CDR1 KGHSH and CDR2 LQKENI. The CDR3 is 17 residues long. V gave up 0 bases and J gave up 8 bases, with 20 bases separating them. This CDR3 reads CASSPPNGGRGRDTIYF. The CDR3 DNA reads TGTGCCAGCTCACCACCGAACGGGGGTCGCGGTAGGGACACCATATATTTT.

V usage is TRBV5-1 and J usage is TRBJ2-5, with a possible D match to TRBD2 (6 bases). V was trimmed by 3 bases and J by 2 bases, leaving 20 bases between them. This CDR3 comprises 17 residues. Germline CDR1 and CDR2: SGHRS and YFSETQ. The CDR3: CASSSPPGGDLQETQYF. The CDR3 DNA sequence: TGCGCCAGCAGCTCGCCTCCCGGAGGGGACCTACAAGAGACCCAGTACTTC. The whole variable domain, filled in from reference TRBV5-1 and TRBJ2-5, reads KAGVTQTPRYLIKTRGQQVTLSCSPISGHRSVSWYQQTPGQGLQFLFEYFSETQRNKGNFPGRFSGRQFSNSRSEMNVSTLELGDSALYLCASSSPPGGDLQETQYFGPGTRLLVL.

The chain joins TRBV4-1 to TRBJ1-2, with D possibly TRBD1 on 5 matching bases. V was pared by 1 base and J by 1 base, with 19 bases between. The CDR3 contains 18 residues. CDR1 and CDR2 (germline): MGHRA, YSYEKL. The CDR3: CASSQVLGDLGGNYGYTF. The CDR3 DNA is TGCGCCAGCAGCCAAGTTCTCGGGGACTTGGGGGGTAACTATGGCTACACCTTC.

This sequence joins TRBV27 and TRBJ1-1; tentatively, D is TRBD1 (6 bases). V lost 4 bases and J lost 6, with 12 bases in between. CDR3 length: 13 amino acids. CDR1 MNHEY and CDR2 SMNVEV come from the germline V gene (reference sequence). The CDR3 DNA follows: TGTGCCAGCAGTTATACAGGGTACGCTGAAGCTTTCTTT. Protein: CASSYTGYAEAFF.

The chain employs TRBV5-4 and TRBJ1-3; a possible D gene is TRBD1 (5 bases). V lost 0 bases, J lost 2 bases, and 9 bases lay in between. Germline V gives CDR1 SGHNT, CDR2 YYREEE (reference sequence). CDR3 length equals 15 residues. DNA of the CDR3: TGTGCCAGCAGCTTGGTCGACAGTACTGGAAACACCATATATTTT. Its protein product is CASSLVDSTGNTIYF.

This clone has a handful of counts. The chain joins TRBV18 to TRBJ1-5, with D perhaps TRBD1 (5 bases). CDR3 length: 13 amino acids. The germline V and J ends were trimmed by 8 bases and 2 bases, with 10 bases remaining between them. The V gene's germline CDR1 is KGHSH and CDR2 LQKENI. CDR3 sequence (DNA): TGTGCCAGCCAGACAGAACGCAATCAGCCCCAGCATTTT. Amino acids: CASQTERNQPQHF.